This T cell receptor beta chain comes out of a study of regulatory T cells in long-lasting Graves disease. Overall study results and limits: TRBV28 was favored in persistent disease, as were TRBJ1-2 and TRBJ2-5.

The time point: persistent/refractory GD, antithyroid drugs over 5 years with positive TRAb. PBMCs provided the RNA from which the TCR library was made. A peripheral blood sample, roughly 8.8 milliliters in volume, was drawn into EDTA tubes. This clonotype was observed once. As yet, its antigen is unknown. Libraries of TCR beta came from iRepertoire HTBI primers plus Arm-PCR of CDR3 regions. TCRdb reanalysed the multiplex PCR reads using MiXCR and keeps one entry per CDR3 protein. There are 400,000 to 450,000 distinct CDR3 sequences in the sample; about a quarter occur only once, and about 27% lies in the top ten. This CDR3 is built from 14 residues. V trimming: 6 bases; J trimming: 7 bases; junction bases outside the gene matches: 10. Germline assignment: CDR1 DFQATT and CDR2 SNEGSKA (reference sequence).

The V call is TRBV20-1, the J call TRBJ1-5; 9 nucleotides align to TRBD1. The clonotype comes from a female donor with Graves disease. Sequencing was performed on peripheral blood mononuclear cells (PBMCs), taken when the disease was refractory, from a patient treated with antithyroid drugs. CDR3 sequence reads: CSAPGQGNVQPQHF. In DNA, the CDR3 is TGCAGTGCCCCCGGACAGGGGAATGTGCAGCCCCAGCATTTT.